The sequence of this T cell receptor (beta chain) was determined in a study of cytomegalovirus exposure and HLA in healthy donors. As for the study in general: Early released data comprised around 80 million unique TCRs from HLA-typed donors.

With respect to this clone: As yet, its antigen is unknown.

PCR used 60 Vbeta primers and 13 Jbeta primers. Assay: immunoSEQ multiplex PCR; the TCRdb copy retains only in-frame clones and omits some. Among roughly 36,000 clones listed, 80% were seen once. V was pared by 0 bases and J by 6 bases, with 12 bases between. CDR1 is MRHNA, CDR2 SNTAGT, per germline. The CDR3 extends over 14 amino acids. Study-level results: A later analysis reportedly identified an Asian-associated ancestry cluster as carrying fewer N-insertions than the roughly 720-donor mean. Reportedly, cytomegalovirus status was diagnosed with high sensitivity and specificity.

The clonotype comes from a male donor in good health and CMV-seronegative. V and J are TRBV6-4 and TRBJ2-7; weak D call: TRBD2 (6 bases). Sequenced input: PBMCs. CDR3 nucleotides: TGTGCCAGCAGTGACTCCAGGAGGGGCATCGAGCAGTACTTC. This gives the protein CASSDSRRGIEQYF.